One and the same sample provided the 22 T cell receptor beta chains below, sequenced in a study of cytomegalovirus exposure and HLA in healthy donors. Use of 60 Vbeta and 13 Jbeta primers characterized the PCR. The repertoire was sequenced with immunoSEQ multiplex PCR; TCRdb's copy has only in-frame clones and lacks some. The sample has more than 100,000 clones, 80% seen once; the top ten hold approximately 8.8%. Sequenced sample: PBMCs. These receptors came from a female donor in good health and CMV-seropositive.

V gene TRBV5-1 combines with J gene TRBJ2-1; D remains ambiguous. CDR1 and CDR2 from the germline V gene are SGHRS and YFSETQ. Trimming left V 3 bases short and J 4 bases short, with 11 bases between. The CDR3 is made up of 14 amino acids. For the CDR3, the DNA is TGCGCCAGCAGCTCGGAGTCAGTTTACAATGAGCAGTTCTTC. It yields the protein CASSSESVYNEQFF.

J is TRBJ2-7 and V is TRBV27; perhaps TRBD1 as D (6 bases). Trimming cost V 4 bases and J 3 bases, with 13 bases left between them. Germline V CDR1 and CDR2: MNHEY, SMNVEV (reference sequence). The length of the CDR3 is 14 residues. The CDR3 bases are TGTGCCAGCAGTTATGCAGGGACAATCTACGAGCAGTACTTC. Translating it yields CASSYAGTIYEQYF.

This clone was seen a few times. V and J are TRBV7-2 and TRBJ2-7; the D is unclear. The CDR3 has 11 amino acids. The germline V gene has CDR1 SGHTA and CDR2 FQGNSA. V lost 5 bases and J 6 bases, leaving 8 bases between the germline ends. The chain's CDR3 is CASSPFGEQYF. The CDR3 bases are TGTGCCAGCAGCCCATTCGGCGAGCAGTACTTC.

The rearrangement uses TRBV27 and TRBJ1-1, with TRBD1 identical over 8 bases. The V and J ends lost 5 bases and 4 bases, in that order; junction bases with no gene match: 9. This CDR3 contains 15 residues. Germline CDR1 and CDR2: MNHEY and SMNVEV (reference sequence). The CDR3 nucleotides read TGTGCCAGCAGTCAAGGACAGGGACGGGGCACTGAAGCTTTCTTT. Its protein product is CASSQGQGRGTEAFF.

The chain employs TRBV5-1 and TRBJ1-6; no clear D. Germline CDR1 and CDR2: SGHRS and YFSETQ. The germline V and J ends were trimmed by 0 bases and 7 bases, with 11 bases remaining between them. This CDR3 is built from 15 residues. The CDR3 DNA sequence: TGCGCCAGCAGCTTGGGAGGGTCCCCGAATTCACCCCTCCACTTT. Translation: CASSLGGSPNSPLHF.

This chain uses TRBV6-1 with TRBJ1-5; TRBD1 is a possible D gene (5 bases). The V gene lost 6 bases and the J gene lost 1 base, with 10 bases spanning the gap. Germline V gives CDR1 MNHNS, CDR2 SASEGT. This CDR3 has 14 residues. The CDR3 DNA reads as TGTGCCAGCAGCCCCCGGGGGAGCAATCAGCCCCAGCATTTT. Its protein is CASSPRGSNQPQHF.

The chain couples TRBV7-9 to TRBJ1-5, with D unresolved. This CDR3 region has 12 residues. V was clipped by 5 bases and J by 0 bases, with 2 bases between them. Germline CDR1 is SEHNR and CDR2 is FQNEAQ (reference sequence). The CDR3 loop reads CASSLSNQPQHF. As DNA, the CDR3 is TGTGCCAGCAGCCTTAGCAATCAGCCCCAGCATTTT.

The chain links TRBV2 to TRBJ2-7; 7 bases agree with TRBD1. The J segment lost 4 bases and the V segment lost 8 bases, leaving 5 bases of the junction unmatched. Germline CDR1 and CDR2: SNHLY and FYNNEI. This CDR3 has 12 amino acids. CDR3 in amino acids: CASRGQQYEQYF. CDR3 DNA sequence: TGTGCCAGCCGGGGACAGCAGTACGAGCAGTACTTC.

This sequence joins TRBV5-4 and TRBJ2-7, with TRBD2 as a possible D gene (5 bases). Germline-derived CDR1 and CDR2 are SGHNT and YYREEE (reference sequence). The CDR3 sequence is 15 residues long. The germline V and J ends were trimmed by 0 bases and 2 bases, with 12 bases remaining between them. The CDR3 DNA follows: TGTGCCAGCAGCTTGGACGCTAGCCGCCCCTACGAGCAGTACTTC. Translation: CASSLDASRPYEQYF.

The chain employs TRBV9 and TRBJ2-1; D is unclear. Trimming shortened V by 0 bases and J by 7 bases, and 14 bases separated the two germline ends. This CDR3 is 15 amino acids long. Germline CDR1 reads SGDLS; CDR2 reads YYNGEE. The CDR3 loop reads CASSVGSSGANEQFF. The DNA of the CDR3 is TGTGCCAGCAGCGTAGGTTCGTCGGGTGCAAATGAGCAGTTCTTC.

The rearrangement joins TRBV7-8 to TRBJ2-2; maybe TRBD2 (5 bases). Trimming removed 6 bases at V and 4 bases at J, with 15 bases between. The CDR3 is 15 amino acids. Germline V CDR1 and CDR2: SGHVS, FQNEAQ. DNA of the CDR3: TGTGCCAGCAGTTCCCCCCTAGGAGGCACCGGGGAGCTGTTTTTT. This translates into CASSSPLGGTGELFF.

This clone was counted a few times. The chain carries TRBV4-1 and TRBJ2-7; 7 positions agree with TRBD1. CDR1 MGHRA and CDR2 YSYEKL come from the germline V gene. The CDR3 is made up of 14 amino acids. The V segment lost 4 bases and the J segment 7 bases; nucleotides outside the gene matches: 10. CDR3 amino acids: CASSLDRALGEQYF. CDR3 nucleotides: TGCGCCAGCAGCCTTGACAGGGCCCTCGGAGAGCAGTACTTC.

The J gene is TRBJ2-2, the V gene TRBV9, with D unresolved. Germline CDR1 SGDLS, CDR2 YYNGEE. This CDR3 comprises 14 residues. The ends were cut back, 4 bases at V and 5 bases at J, with 12 bases in the middle. CDR3 region: CASSYNLWTGELFF. The DNA of the CDR3 is TGTGCCAGCAGCTATAACTTATGGACCGGGGAGCTGTTTTTT.

The CDR3 spells CASSPIARMDGEQFF. The CDR3 nucleotides are TGTGCCAGCAGCCCAATAGCAAGGATGGATGGTGAGCAGTTCTTC. The rearrangement uses TRBV9 and TRBJ2-1; D call uncertain. The CDR3 covers 15 residues. Deletions cut 4 bases from V and 9 bases from J, with 20 bases between. Germline-derived CDR1 and CDR2 are SGDLS and YYNGEE.

Here the CDR3 reads CASSVTGTPSGNTIYF. The CDR3 nucleotides are TGTGCCAGCAGCGTAACCGGGACACCCTCTGGAAACACCATATATTTT. This rearrangement joins TRBV9 to TRBJ1-3; D possibly corresponds to TRBD1 (6 bases). The CDR3 runs to 16 residues. The V gene lost 1 base and the J gene lost 0 bases, with 11 bases spanning the gap. Germline values: CDR1 SGDLS, CDR2 YYNGEE.

This chain links TRBV6-6 with TRBJ2-7; D is possibly TRBD1 (6 bases). V dropped 6 bases and J dropped 2 bases, with 17 bases sitting between them. From germline, CDR1 is MNHNY and CDR2 SVGAGI (reference sequence). The CDR3 extends over 15 amino acids. The CDR3 region has the DNA TGTGCCAGCAGACCGAACAGGGACGATCCCTACGAGCAGTACTTC. It yields the protein CASRPNRDDPYEQYF.

The chain joins TRBV19 to TRBJ1-1, with 7 bases lining up with TRBD1. CDR1 LNHDA and CDR2 SQIVND come from the germline V gene (reference sequence). The CDR3 runs 16 residues. Trimming cost V 9 bases and J 1 base; bases outside gene matches: 14. The CDR3 DNA follows: TGTGCCAGCAGGCCTCGAGGGGGCGCAGGGAACACTGAAGCTTTCTTT. Its protein product is CASRPRGGAGNTEAFF.

J is TRBJ2-7 and V is TRBV7-8; possibly TRBD1 for D (5 bases). Between the trimmed V and J ends, which lost 4 bases and 0 bases, there was a span of 16 bases. CDR3 size: 16 residues. Germline V CDR1 and CDR2: SGHVS, FQNEAQ. The CDR3, as DNA: TGTGCCAGCAGCTCTCCCGACAGAACCAGCTCCTACGAGCAGTACTTC. Amino acids: CASSSPDRTSSYEQYF.

V is TRBV27 and J is TRBJ1-5; 9 bases fit TRBD1. CDR1 is MNHEY, CDR2 SMNVEV, per germline (reference sequence). With V trimmed by 8 bases and J by 1 base, 9 bases remained unmatched. The CDR3 spans 16 residues. CDR3 sequence reads: CASQHTGGVSNQPQHF. CDR3 sequence (DNA): TGTGCCAGCCAACATACAGGGGGCGTCAGCAATCAGCCCCAGCATTTT.

The J gene is TRBJ1-1, the V gene TRBV7-8; D unclear. This CDR3 region has 14 residues. Trimming shortened V by 5 bases and J by 0 bases, and 10 bases separated the two germline ends. From germline, CDR1 is SGHVS and CDR2 FQNEAQ. CDR3 nucleotides: TGTGCCAGCAGCCTACAGATAATGAACACTGAAGCTTTCTTT. It is translated as CASSLQIMNTEAFF.

This chain links TRBV4-1 with TRBJ1-1; D call uncertain. With 5 bases removed from V and 3 bases from J, the gap between germline ends came to 10 bases. This CDR3 contains 13 residues. Per the germline V gene, CDR1 is MGHRA and CDR2 is YSYEKL. CDR3 coding DNA: TGCGCCAGCAGCTCGTTAGTAGACACTGAAGCTTTCTTT. Protein product: CASSSLVDTEAFF.

This clone was detected a few times. The chain joins TRBV7-9 to TRBJ1-4; maybe TRBD1 (5 bases). V lost 5 bases, J lost 8 bases, and 18 bases lay in between. Germline CDR1 is SEHNR and CDR2 is FQNEAQ (reference sequence). The CDR3 spans 15 residues. DNA of the CDR3: TGTGCCAGCAGCCCCGCGGGGGGAACCGGAGAAAAACTGTTTTTT. Amino acids: CASSPAGGTGEKLFF.